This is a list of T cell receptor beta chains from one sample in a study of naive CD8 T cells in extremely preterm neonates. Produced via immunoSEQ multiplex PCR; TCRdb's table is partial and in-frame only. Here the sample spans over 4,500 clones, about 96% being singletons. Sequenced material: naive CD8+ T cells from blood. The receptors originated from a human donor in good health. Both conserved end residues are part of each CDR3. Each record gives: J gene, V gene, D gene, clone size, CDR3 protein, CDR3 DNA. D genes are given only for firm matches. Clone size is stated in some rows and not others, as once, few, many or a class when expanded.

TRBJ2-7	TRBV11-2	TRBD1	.	CASSPRRTGAYEQYF	TGTGCCAGCAGCCCGCGACGGACAGGGGCCTACGAGCAGTACTTC
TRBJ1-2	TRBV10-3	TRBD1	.	CAISHPTGVKGYTF	TGTGCCATCAGTCACCCGACAGGGGTAAAGGGCTACACCTTC
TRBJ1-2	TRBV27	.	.	CASSSLSVNYGYTF	TGTGCCAGCAGCTCCCTGTCGGTTAACTATGGCTACACCTTC
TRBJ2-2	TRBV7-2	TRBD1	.	CASSFWTGLTGELFF	TGTGCCAGCAGCTTTTGGACAGGGCTCACCGGGGAGCTGTTTTTT
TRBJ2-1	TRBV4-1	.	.	CASSQGSERVANQQFF	TGCGCCAGCAGCCAAGGCTCCGAGCGAGTGGCCAATCAGCAGTTCTTC
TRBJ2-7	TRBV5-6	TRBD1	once	CASNPRPGTGLVYEQYF	TGTGCCAGCAACCCGAGGCCCGGGACAGGGTTGGTCTACGAGCAGTACTTC
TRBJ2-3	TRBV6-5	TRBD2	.	CATKAGGADTQYF	TGTGCCACCAAAGCGGGAGGTGCAGATACGCAGTATTTT
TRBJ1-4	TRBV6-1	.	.	CASSGRTAGGEKLFF	TGTGCCAGCAGTGGTCGGACAGCAGGCGGTGAAAAACTGTTTTTT
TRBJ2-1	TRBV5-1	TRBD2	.	CASSLLAGAPNEQFF	TGCGCCAGCAGCTTACTAGCGGGGGCACCCAATGAGCAGTTCTTC
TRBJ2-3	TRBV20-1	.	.	CSAGGPDTQYF	TGCAGTGCAGGGGGTCCAGATACGCAGTATTTT
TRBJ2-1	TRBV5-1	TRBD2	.	CASSLAPPSGAYNEQFF	TGCGCCAGCAGCTTGGCCCCTCCTAGCGGAGCCTACAATGAGCAGTTCTTC
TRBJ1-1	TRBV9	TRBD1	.	CASSVGQGARNTEAFF	TGTGCCAGCAGCGTAGGGCAGGGGGCCAGGAACACTGAAGCTTTCTTT
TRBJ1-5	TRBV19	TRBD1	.	CASLGQSPNQPQHF	TGTGCCAGTCTGGGACAGTCCCCCAATCAGCCCCAGCATTTT
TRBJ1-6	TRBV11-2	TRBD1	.	CASTMTGVSPLHF	TGTGCCAGCACCATGACAGGGGTTTCACCCCTCCACTTT
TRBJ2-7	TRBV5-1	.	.	CASGSSYEQYF	TGCGCCAGCGGGAGCTCCTACGAGCAGTACTTC
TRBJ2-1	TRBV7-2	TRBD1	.	CASSRGQGANNEQFF	TGTGCCAGCAGCCGCGGGCAGGGGGCGAACAATGAGCAGTTCTTC
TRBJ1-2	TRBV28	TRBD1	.	CASSPFAGQGPLSGYTF	TGTGCCAGCAGTCCCTTTGCGGGACAGGGCCCTTTAAGCGGCTACACCTTC
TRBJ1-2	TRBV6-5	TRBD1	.	CASSYGQGANYGYTF	TGTGCCAGCAGTTACGGGCAGGGGGCAAACTATGGCTACACCTTC
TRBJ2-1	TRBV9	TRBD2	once	CASSVDGLAGNEQFF	TGTGCCAGCAGCGTAGACGGACTAGCGGGAAATGAGCAGTTCTTC
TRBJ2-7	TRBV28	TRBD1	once	CASSSGTASYEQYF	TGTGCCAGCAGCTCCGGGACAGCCTCCTACGAGCAGTACTTC
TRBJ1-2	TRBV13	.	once	CASSFGGNYGYTF	TGTGCCAGCAGCTTTGGGGGCAACTATGGCTACACCTTC
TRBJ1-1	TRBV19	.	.	CASSMRGLGDTEAFF	TGTGCCAGTAGTATGCGGGGGTTGGGGGACACTGAAGCTTTCTTT
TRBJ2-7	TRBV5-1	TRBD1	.	CASSLVHRGSSYEQYF	TGCGCCAGCAGCTTGGTGCACAGGGGGAGCTCCTACGAGCAGTACTTC
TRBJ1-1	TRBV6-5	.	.	CASSYSIGGNTEAFF	TGTGCCAGCAGTTACTCGATTGGAGGGAACACTGAAGCTTTCTTT